These 28 T cell receptor beta chains were sequenced from one sample in a study of T cell changes during pregnancy in multiple sclerosis. Data came from immunoSEQ multiplex PCR; TCRdb stores just in-frame clones and leaves some out. The sample carries 55,000 to 80,000 clones, about 95% recorded once. The source was peripheral blood, collected in the third trimester of pregnancy. The receptors stem from a female donor with multiple sclerosis, enrolled in a pregnancy study.

The gene calls are TRBV14 and TRBJ1-2; no firm D call. The CDR3 contains 12 residues. The V end lost 1 base, the J end lost 8 bases, and 8 bases lay between the germline ends. Per the germline V gene, CDR1 is SGHDN and CDR2 is FVKESK. The CDR3 here is CASSQGSGGYTF. The CDR3 nucleotides read TGTGCCAGCAGCCAAGGTAGCGGAGGCTACACCTTC.

The chain carries TRBV5-1 and TRBJ1-1; the D gene is possibly TRBD1 (5 bases). CDR1 and CDR2 (germline): SGHRS, YFSETQ. There are 15 residues in the CDR3. Trimming took 5 bases from V and 0 from J, leaving 14 bases between them. This chain's CDR3 is CASRIGGELNTEAFF. CDR3 nucleotide sequence: TGCGCCAGCAGGATCGGGGGAGAATTGAACACTGAAGCTTTCTTT.

The chain has TRBV6-5 and TRBJ1-1; a weak D match, TRBD1 (6 bases). This CDR3 comprises 15 residues. V was pared by 4 bases and J by 1 base, with 13 bases between. Germline V gene sequence: CDR1 MNHEY, CDR2 SVGAGI. CDR3 sequence reads: CASSSRQETNTEAFF. Written as DNA, the CDR3 is TGTGCCAGCAGTTCCCGACAGGAGACGAACACTGAAGCTTTCTTT.

This clone was recorded only once. CDR3 sequence reads: CASSVDHGRDTQYF. CDR3 bases: TGTGCCAGCAGCGTAGATCACGGGAGAGATACGCAGTATTTT. This chain joins TRBV9 and TRBJ2-3; D is perhaps TRBD2 (6 bases). Trimming removed 0 bases from V and 5 bases from J, with 10 bases in between. Germline V gene lookup returns CDR1 SGDLS and CDR2 YYNGEE. CDR3 length: 14 residues.

The rearrangement joins TRBV9 to TRBJ1-2; D unclear. Germline V CDR1 and CDR2: SGDLS, YYNGEE. The V gene lost 0 bases and the J gene lost 8 bases, with 8 bases spanning the gap. The CDR3 is 12 amino acids. The CDR3 DNA reads as TGTGCCAGCAGCGTAGGAGAACGCGGCTACACCTTC. Amino acids: CASSVGERGYTF.

The genes are TRBV5-8 and TRBJ2-6, with 7 positions matching TRBD1. Germline CDR1 SGHTS, CDR2 YDEGEE. There are 14 residues in the CDR3. V dropped 7 bases and J dropped 6; count of bases not matched to a gene: 7. The CDR3, as DNA: TGTGCCAGCGGCTCGACAGGGTCGGCCAACGTCCTGACTTTC. It specifies CASGSTGSANVLTF.

The chain links TRBV2 to TRBJ2-7, with 9 nucleotides matching TRBD2. The CDR3 contains 14 residues. V dropped 4 bases and J dropped 4; count of bases not matched to a gene: 5. In germline, CDR1 is SNHLY, CDR2 FYNNEI. The CDR3 nucleotides are TGTGCCAGCAGTGCTCCGGGACTAGCTTACGAGCAGTACTTC. It translates to CASSAPGLAYEQYF.

The V and J genes are TRBV14 and TRBJ2-5; weak D call: TRBD2 (5 bases). Germline V lookup: CDR1 SGHDN, CDR2 FVKESK. V lost 5 bases and J lost 3, with 10 bases in between. The CDR3 spans 13 residues. As DNA, the CDR3 is TGTGCCAGCAGCTATAGAGCGGAAGAGACCCAGTACTTC. It translates to CASSYRAEETQYF.

The V and J genes are TRBV7-7 and TRBJ2-5; 7 bases line up with TRBD1. Per germline, CDR1 SSHAT and CDR2 FNYEAQ (reference sequence). V lost 4 bases, J lost 5 bases, and 10 bases stayed unmatched. This CDR3 spans 15 amino acids. CDR3 region: CASSYTTGEMETQYF. The CDR3 DNA is TGTGCCAGCAGCTATACCACAGGGGAAATGGAGACCCAGTACTTC.

The chain carries TRBV16 and TRBJ2-3, with 10 nucleotides matching TRBD1. Germline CDR1 is KGHSY and CDR2 is FQNENV. Trimming cost V 4 bases and J 4 bases; bases outside gene matches: 8. The CDR3 spans 16 residues. CDR3 region: CASSRPGTGAADTQYF. The DNA for the CDR3 is TGTGCCAGCAGCCGACCGGGGACAGGGGCCGCAGATACGCAGTATTTT.

V and J are TRBV19 and TRBJ1-2; 7 bases are a match to TRBD1. The CDR3 runs 15 residues. From germline, CDR1 is LNHDA and CDR2 SQIVND (reference sequence). The V and J ends lost 4 bases and 4 bases, in that order; junction bases with no gene match: 9. CDR3 loop: CASSTPGGQGYGYTF. CDR3 coding DNA: TGTGCCAGTAGTACCCCAGGGGGGCAGGGCTATGGCTACACCTTC.

This rearrangement joins TRBV5-6 to TRBJ2-1; D perhaps matches TRBD2 (6 bases). V was trimmed by 4 bases and J by 0 bases, leaving 17 bases between them. In germline, CDR1 is SGHDT, CDR2 YYEEEE. The length of the CDR3 is 17 residues. The CDR3 DNA is TGTGCCAGCAGCCCCCCAGGCGGGGTGAGCTCCTACAATGAGCAGTTCTTC. Translated, it gives CASSPPGGVSSYNEQFF.

The chain links TRBV14 to TRBJ2-3; the match to TRBD2 covers 7 bases. Germline CDR1 reads SGHDN; CDR2 reads FVKESK. V lost 4 bases to trimming and J lost 4 bases; unmatched junction nucleotides: 8. The CDR3 is made up of 15 amino acids. The CDR3 region is CASSPGRGWADTQYF. The CDR3 nucleotides read TGTGCCAGCAGCCCCGGGCGGGGGTGGGCAGATACGCAGTATTTT.

The chain uses TRBV9 and TRBJ2-1, with 10 bases identical to TRBD2. V shed 2 bases and J 7 bases; nucleotides not matched to a gene: 21. CDR3 length equals 20 residues. Germline loops: CDR1 SGDLS, CDR2 YYNGEE. CDR3 amino acids: CASSVPSSRGETSGPNEQFF. The CDR3 DNA reads as TGTGCCAGCAGCGTTCCTTCCAGTAGGGGAGAGACTAGCGGGCCGAATGAGCAGTTCTTC. Full variable domain (missing parts from reference TRBV9 and TRBJ2-1): DSGVTQTPKHLITATGQRVTLRCSPRSGDLSVYWYQQSLDQGLQFLIQYYNGEERAKGNILERFSAQQFPDLHSELNLSSLELGDSALYFCASSVPSSRGETSGPNEQFFGPGTRLTVL.

This sequence joins TRBV7-9 and TRBJ2-7, with 8 bases lining up with TRBD1. CDR1 SEHNR and CDR2 FQNEAQ come from the germline V gene (reference sequence). The CDR3 has 15 amino acids. V shed 5 bases, J shed 3 bases, and the junction held 9 bases outside the gene matches. In nucleotides, the CDR3 is TGTGCCAGCAGCCGATCAGACAGGGGAATCTACGAGCAGTACTTC. It encodes CASSRSDRGIYEQYF.

This chain's CDR3 is CAISPKRGTGELFF. The CDR3 nucleotides read TGTGCCATCAGCCCCAAACGAGGGACCGGGGAGCTGTTTTTT. The genes are TRBV10-3 and TRBJ2-2; D perhaps matches TRBD2 (5 bases). CDR3 length equals 14 residues. V gave up 6 bases and J gave up 5 bases, with 13 bases separating them. Germline V gives CDR1 ENHRY, CDR2 SYGVKD.

The rearrangement links TRBV6-5 to TRBJ1-1; D uncertain. V was trimmed by 0 bases and J by 0 bases, leaving 8 bases between them. Germline CDR1 is MNHEY and CDR2 is SVGAGI. This CDR3 comprises 15 residues. DNA for the CDR3: TGTGCCAGCAGTTACTCGGTCGGTATGAACACTGAAGCTTTCTTT. As protein: CASSYSVGMNTEAFF.

The CDR3 spells CASSSKQGADTQYF. CDR3 bases: TGTGCCAGCAGCTCGAAACAGGGTGCAGATACGCAGTATTTT. The chain links TRBV5-4 to TRBJ2-3, with D maybe TRBD1 (6 bases). Germline V gene lookup returns CDR1 SGHNT and CDR2 YYREEE (reference sequence). The CDR3 extends over 14 amino acids. With 3 bases removed from V and 4 bases from J, the gap between germline ends came to 12 bases. The full variable domain, completed using reference TRBV5-4 and TRBJ2-3, is ETGVTQSPTHLIKTRGQQVTLRCSSQSGHNTVSWYQQALGQGPQFIFQYYREEENGRGNFPPRFSGLQFPNYSSELNVNALELDDSALYLCASSSKQGADTQYFGPGTRLTVL.

The J gene is TRBJ2-1, the V gene TRBV27; D is unclear. Trimming shortened V by 5 bases and J by 3 bases, and 20 bases separated the two germline ends. This CDR3 has 17 residues. Looked up from germline, CDR1 is MNHEY and CDR2 is SMNVEV (reference sequence). DNA of the CDR3: TGTGCCAGCAGTCCCCCGAGCCTAACCCGTAACTACAATGAGCAGTTCTTC. It translates to CASSPPSLTRNYNEQFF.

This chain connects TRBV15 to TRBJ1-5; 10 nucleotides agree with TRBD1. Germline V lookup: CDR1 LNHNV, CDR2 YYDKDF (reference sequence). Trimming at V came to 6 bases and at J to 6 bases, leaving 8 bases not matched to a gene. The length of the CDR3 is 15 residues. The CDR3, as DNA: TGTGCCACCAGTAGTGGGACAGGGGTTTTTCAGCCCCAGCATTTT. Its protein is CATSSGTGVFQPQHF. Filled out from reference TRBV15 and TRBJ1-5, the complete variable domain reads DAMVIQNPRYQVTQFGKPVTLSCSQTLNHNVMYWYQQKSSQAPKLLFHYYDKDFNNEADTPDNFQSRRPNTSFCFLDIRSPGLGDTAMYLCATSSGTGVFQPQHFGDGTRLSIL.

The chain recombines TRBV6-6 with TRBJ2-1; weak D call: TRBD1 (5 bases). The germline gives CDR1 MNHNY, CDR2 SVGAGI (reference sequence). This CDR3 has 13 residues. Trimming removed 0 bases at V and 9 bases at J, with 9 bases between. CDR3 in amino acids: CASSYSGAGEQFF. The CDR3 region has the DNA TGTGCCAGCAGTTACTCAGGGGCCGGTGAGCAGTTCTTC.

This chain joins TRBV4-1 and TRBJ2-1; D is perhaps TRBD1 (6 bases). The germline V gene encodes CDR1 MGHRA and CDR2 YSYEKL. Trimming left V 1 base short and J 4 bases short, with 14 bases between. CDR3 length equals 16 residues. CDR3: CASSQVLQGSYNEQFF. For the CDR3, the DNA is TGCGCCAGCAGCCAAGTCTTACAGGGATCGTACAATGAGCAGTTCTTC.

V gene TRBV19 combines with J gene TRBJ1-2, with D maybe TRBD1 (5 bases). The CDR3 runs to 13 residues. Deletions cut 6 bases from V and 6 bases from J, with 14 bases between. Germline loops: CDR1 LNHDA, CDR2 SQIVND (reference sequence). The CDR3 sequence is CASRVPKGDGYTF. CDR3 sequence (DNA): TGTGCCAGTAGAGTCCCGAAAGGGGATGGCTACACCTTC.

This chain joins TRBV29-1 and TRBJ1-1; 11 positions match TRBD1. The trim removed 5 bases at V and 11 bases at J, leaving 7 bases unmatched. The CDR3 has 12 residues. CDR1 and CDR2 from the germline V gene are SQVTM and ANQGSEA. This CDR3 is CSVSDRGLWAFF. The CDR3 DNA reads as TGCAGCGTTTCGGACAGGGGGCTTTGGGCTTTCTTT.

The chain is built from TRBV9 and TRBJ2-5; possible D gene TRBD2, 7 bases. V was clipped by 1 base and J by 4 bases, with 11 bases between them. The CDR3 loop spans 14 amino acids. CDR1 SGDLS and CDR2 YYNGEE come from the germline V gene. The CDR3 DNA follows: TGTGCCAGCAGCGTATCGGGGGGCCGAGAGACCCAGTACTTC. Translation gives CASSVSGGRETQYF.

The V call is TRBV11-2, the J call TRBJ1-2; TRBD1 is a possible D gene (6 bases). V dropped 1 base and J dropped 5 bases, with 11 bases sitting between them. This CDR3 has 14 amino acids. Germline CDR1 SGHAT, CDR2 FQNNGV. This chain's CDR3 is CASSLGRTEYGYTF. The CDR3 bases are TGTGCCAGCAGCTTAGGGCGGACAGAGTATGGCTACACCTTC.

The chain uses TRBV5-1 and TRBJ2-5; D might be TRBD2 (6 bases). The CDR3 contains 14 residues. Germline loops: CDR1 SGHRS, CDR2 YFSETQ. Trimming took 4 bases from V and 4 from J, leaving 14 bases between them. CDR3 amino acids: CASSLGTGGETQYF. In DNA, the CDR3 is TGCGCCAGCAGCCTAGGGACCGGGGGAGAGACCCAGTACTTC.

The chain recombines TRBV19 with TRBJ2-1; 8 nucleotides agree with TRBD1. Per the germline V gene, CDR1 is LNHDA and CDR2 is SQIVND (reference sequence). The J segment lost 6 bases and the V segment lost 9 bases, leaving 13 bases of the junction unmatched. The CDR3 runs 15 residues. CDR3: CASVDRGERTNEQFF. CDR3 DNA sequence: TGTGCCAGCGTAGACAGGGGAGAAAGGACCAATGAGCAGTTCTTC.